This TCR beta chain was captured by sequencing in a study of blood T cells in healthy people across ages. Next came a second PCR, run for about 7 to 12 cycles, which used a sample-barcoded 5' primer along with a J-beta primer mix. In TCRdb, the 5' RACE reads were re-called with MiXCR into one record per CDR3 protein. This table has about 630,000 distinct CDR3 sequences, more than 20% appearing once. CDR1 SGHVS and CDR2 FNYEAQ come from the germline V gene. The CDR3 has 15 residues. V was pared by 1 base and J by 4 bases, with 13 bases between. V is TRBV7-6 and J is TRBJ1-1; D is possibly TRBD1 (6 bases). The origin of this receptor is a man aged 70 or older in good health. The specimen was blood. CDR3 DNA: TGTGCCAGCAGCTTAGAAGCGGGGGCCACCACTGAAGCTTTCTTT. Amino acids: CASSLEAGATTEAFF.